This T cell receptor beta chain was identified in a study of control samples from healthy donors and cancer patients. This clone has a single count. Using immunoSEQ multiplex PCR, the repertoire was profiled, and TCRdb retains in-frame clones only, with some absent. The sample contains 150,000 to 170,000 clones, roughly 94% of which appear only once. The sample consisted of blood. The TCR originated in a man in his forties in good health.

The CDR3 spells CAWSRENTEAFF. CDR3 DNA: TGTGCCTGGAGCCGGGAGAACACTGAAGCTTTCTTT. The rearrangement links TRBV30 to TRBJ1-1; D unclear. CDR3 length: 12 residues. The V end lost 3 bases, the J end lost 1 base, and 6 bases lay between the germline ends. Germline V lookup: CDR1 GTSNPN, CDR2 SVGIG (reference sequence).